This T cell receptor beta chain was recovered during a study of response to subunit inactivated influenza vaccine. V lost 5 bases and J lost 7, with 17 bases in between. The CDR3 consists of 15 residues. CDR1 SGHTA and CDR2 FQGNSA come from the germline V gene. TCRdb re-derived calls from the RT-PCR reads in MiXCR, one entry per CDR3 protein. The table has about 540,000 distinct CDR3 sequences, 20% to 25% seen once. General observations from the study: The authors suggested that few new T cells are recruited per seasonal influenza vaccination.

Of note for this clonotype: Antigen unknown.

These data are also associated with another study on T cells expressing NK-cell markers. That report adds: 5'RACE template switching with UMIs generated TCR beta cDNA. An anti-gamma-delta TCR antibody was added in several experiments. It restricted sorting to alpha-beta TCR-expressing T cells. Dominance of the CD3+CD56-NKG2C+ fraction by these clonotypes also held in several donors. Whether expanded NKG2C+ T cell clones were HCMV-specific remained unclear.

This receptor was taken from a man aged 45 to 65 who received an inactivated influenza vaccine. The chain uses TRBV7-2 and TRBJ2-2; D assignment may be TRBD1 or TRBD2 (5 bases each). The input for sequencing was CD4+ T cells sorted from PBMCs, taken 11 to 12 days after vaccination. CDR3 sequence: CASSRNGAPGGELFF. The CDR3 bases are TGTGCCAGCAGCCGAAACGGGGCGCCGGGCGGGGAGCTGTTTTTT.